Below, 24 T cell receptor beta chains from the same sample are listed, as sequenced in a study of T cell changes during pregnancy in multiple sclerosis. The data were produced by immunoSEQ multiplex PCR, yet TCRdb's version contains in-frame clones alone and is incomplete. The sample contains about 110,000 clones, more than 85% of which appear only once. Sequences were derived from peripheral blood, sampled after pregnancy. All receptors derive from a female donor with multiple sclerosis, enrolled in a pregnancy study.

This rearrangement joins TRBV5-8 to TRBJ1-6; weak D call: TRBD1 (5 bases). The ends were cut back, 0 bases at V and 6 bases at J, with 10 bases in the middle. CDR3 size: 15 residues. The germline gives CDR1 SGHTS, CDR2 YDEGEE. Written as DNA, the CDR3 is TGTGCCAGCAGCTTGGGACAGATGACTAATTCACCCCTCCACTTT. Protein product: CASSLGQMTNSPLHF. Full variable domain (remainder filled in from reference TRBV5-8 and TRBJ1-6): EAGVTQSPTHLIKTRGQQATLRCSPISGHTSVYWYQQALGLGLQFLLWYDEGEERNRGNFPPRFSGRQFPNYSSELNVNALELEDSALYLCASSLGQMTNSPLHFGNGTRLTVT.

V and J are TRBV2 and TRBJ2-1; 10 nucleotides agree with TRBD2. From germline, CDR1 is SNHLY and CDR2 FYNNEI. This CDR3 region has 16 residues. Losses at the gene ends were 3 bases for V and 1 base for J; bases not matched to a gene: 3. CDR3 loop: CASSEWTSGSYNEQFF. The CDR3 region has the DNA TGTGCCAGCAGTGAGTGGACTAGCGGATCCTACAATGAGCAGTTCTTC. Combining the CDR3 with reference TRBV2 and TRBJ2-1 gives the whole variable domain EPEVTQTPSHQVTQMGQEVILRCVPISNHLYFYWYRQILGQKVEFLVSFYNNEISEKSEIFDDQFSVERPDGSNFTLKIRSTKLEDSAMYFCASSEWTSGSYNEQFFGPGTRLTVL.

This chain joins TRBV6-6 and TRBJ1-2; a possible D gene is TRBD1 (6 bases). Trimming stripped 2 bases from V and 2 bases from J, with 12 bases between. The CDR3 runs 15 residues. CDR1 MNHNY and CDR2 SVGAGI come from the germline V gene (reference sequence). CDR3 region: CASSYGQILNYGYTF. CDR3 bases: TGTGCCAGCAGTTACGGACAGATTTTAAACTATGGCTACACCTTC.

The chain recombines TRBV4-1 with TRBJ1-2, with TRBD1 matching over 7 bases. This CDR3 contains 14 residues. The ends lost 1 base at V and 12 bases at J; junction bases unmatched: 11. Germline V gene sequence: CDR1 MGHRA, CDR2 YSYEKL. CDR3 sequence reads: CASSQGQGWGTDTF. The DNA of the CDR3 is TGCGCCAGCAGCCAAGGCCAGGGTTGGGGGACAGACACCTTC.

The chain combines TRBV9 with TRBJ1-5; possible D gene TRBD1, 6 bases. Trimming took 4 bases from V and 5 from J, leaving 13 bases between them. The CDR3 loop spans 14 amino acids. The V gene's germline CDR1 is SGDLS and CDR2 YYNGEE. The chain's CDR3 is CASSQDPGDQPQHF. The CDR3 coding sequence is TGTGCCAGCAGCCAAGACCCAGGGGATCAGCCCCAGCATTTT.

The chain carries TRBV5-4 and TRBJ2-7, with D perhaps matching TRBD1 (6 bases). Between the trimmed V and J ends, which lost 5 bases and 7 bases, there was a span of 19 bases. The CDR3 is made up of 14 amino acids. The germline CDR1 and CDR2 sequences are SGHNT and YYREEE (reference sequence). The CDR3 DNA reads TGTGCCAGCAGTTTATCGGCCAGGGGAAAGGAGCAGTACTTC. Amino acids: CASSLSARGKEQYF.

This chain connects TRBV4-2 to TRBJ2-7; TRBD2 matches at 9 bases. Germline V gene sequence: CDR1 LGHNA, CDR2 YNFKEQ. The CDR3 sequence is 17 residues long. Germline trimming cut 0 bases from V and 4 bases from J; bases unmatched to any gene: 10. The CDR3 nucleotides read TGTGCCAGCAGCCAAGATTCCCCAGCGGGGGGTAAGTACGAGCAGTACTTC. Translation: CASSQDSPAGGKYEQYF.

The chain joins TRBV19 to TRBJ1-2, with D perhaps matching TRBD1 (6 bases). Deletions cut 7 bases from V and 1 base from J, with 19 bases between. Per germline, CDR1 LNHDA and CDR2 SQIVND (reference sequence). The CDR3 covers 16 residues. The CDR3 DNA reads TGTGCCAGTACTAACTCACAGGGAAAAAATAACTATGGCTACACCTTC. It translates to CASTNSQGKNNYGYTF. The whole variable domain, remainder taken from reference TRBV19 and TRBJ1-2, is DGGITQSPKYLFRKEGQNVTLSCEQNLNHDAMYWYRQDPGQGLRLIYYSQIVNDFQKGDIAEGYSVSREKKESFPLTVTSAQKNPTAFYLCASTNSQGKNNYGYTFGSGTRLTVV.

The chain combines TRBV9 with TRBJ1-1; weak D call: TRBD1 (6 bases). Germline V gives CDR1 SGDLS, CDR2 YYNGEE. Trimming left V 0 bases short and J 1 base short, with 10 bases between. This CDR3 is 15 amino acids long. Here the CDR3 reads CASSVAPDRNTEAFF. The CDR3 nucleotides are TGTGCCAGCAGCGTAGCCCCGGACAGGAACACTGAAGCTTTCTTT.

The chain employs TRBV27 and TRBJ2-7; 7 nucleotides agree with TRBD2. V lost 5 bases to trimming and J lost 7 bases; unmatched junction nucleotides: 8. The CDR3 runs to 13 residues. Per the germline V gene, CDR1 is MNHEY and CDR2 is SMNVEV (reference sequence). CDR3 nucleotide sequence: TGTGCCAGCAGTCTCCGACTAGCCGGTGAGCAGTACTTC. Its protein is CASSLRLAGEQYF.

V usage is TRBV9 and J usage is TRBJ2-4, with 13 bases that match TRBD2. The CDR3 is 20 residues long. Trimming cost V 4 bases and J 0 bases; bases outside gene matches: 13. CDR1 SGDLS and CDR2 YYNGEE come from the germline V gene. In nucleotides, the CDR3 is TGTGCCAGCAGCCCACTAGCGGGGGGGCTCGGGTCCCGAGCCAAAAACATTCAGTACTTC. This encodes CASSPLAGGLGSRAKNIQYF.

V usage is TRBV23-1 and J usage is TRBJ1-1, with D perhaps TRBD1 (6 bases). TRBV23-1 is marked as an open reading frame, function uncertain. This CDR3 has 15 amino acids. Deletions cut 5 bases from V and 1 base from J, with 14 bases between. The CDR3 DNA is TGCGCCAGCAGTAAGTCCAGGGACAAGAACACTGAAGCTTTCTTT. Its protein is CASSKSRDKNTEAFF.

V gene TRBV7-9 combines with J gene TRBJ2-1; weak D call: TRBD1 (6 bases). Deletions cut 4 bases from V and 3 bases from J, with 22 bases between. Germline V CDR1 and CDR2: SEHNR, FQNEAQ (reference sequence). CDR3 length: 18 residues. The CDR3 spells CASSSPSLTGPNYNEQFF. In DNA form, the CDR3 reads TGTGCCAGCAGCTCCCCTAGCTTGACAGGACCAAACTACAATGAGCAGTTCTTC.

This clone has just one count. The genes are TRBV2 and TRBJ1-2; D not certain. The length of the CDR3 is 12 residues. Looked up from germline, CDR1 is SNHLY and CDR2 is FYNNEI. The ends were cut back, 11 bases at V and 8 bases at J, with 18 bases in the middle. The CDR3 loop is CAPREGSGGYTF. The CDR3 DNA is TGTGCCCCCCGGGAAGGCTCGGGGGGCTACACCTTC.

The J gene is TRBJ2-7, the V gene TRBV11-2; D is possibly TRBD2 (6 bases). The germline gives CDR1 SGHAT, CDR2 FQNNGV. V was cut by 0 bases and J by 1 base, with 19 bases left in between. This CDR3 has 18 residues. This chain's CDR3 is CASSLDAVGLAQSYEQYF. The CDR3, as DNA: TGTGCCAGCAGCTTAGACGCCGTAGGGCTAGCGCAGTCCTACGAGCAGTACTTC.

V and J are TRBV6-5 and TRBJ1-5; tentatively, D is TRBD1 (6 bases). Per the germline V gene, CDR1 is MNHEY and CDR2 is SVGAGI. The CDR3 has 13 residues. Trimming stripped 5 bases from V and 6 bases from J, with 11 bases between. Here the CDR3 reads CASSDGTSQPQHF. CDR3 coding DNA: TGTGCCAGCAGTGACGGGACATCTCAGCCCCAGCATTTT.

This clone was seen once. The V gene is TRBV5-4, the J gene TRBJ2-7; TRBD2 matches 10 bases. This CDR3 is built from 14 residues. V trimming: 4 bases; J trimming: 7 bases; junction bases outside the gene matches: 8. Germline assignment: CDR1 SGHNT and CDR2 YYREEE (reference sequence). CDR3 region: CASSRAGGPWEQYF. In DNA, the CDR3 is TGTGCCAGCAGCCGAGCGGGGGGGCCCTGGGAGCAGTACTTC.

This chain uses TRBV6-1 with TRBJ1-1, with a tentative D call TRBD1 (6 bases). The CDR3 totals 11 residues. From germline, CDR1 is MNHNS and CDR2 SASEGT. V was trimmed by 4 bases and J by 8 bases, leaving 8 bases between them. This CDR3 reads CASSGTGEAFF. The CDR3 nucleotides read TGTGCCAGCAGTGGTACAGGGGAAGCTTTCTTT.

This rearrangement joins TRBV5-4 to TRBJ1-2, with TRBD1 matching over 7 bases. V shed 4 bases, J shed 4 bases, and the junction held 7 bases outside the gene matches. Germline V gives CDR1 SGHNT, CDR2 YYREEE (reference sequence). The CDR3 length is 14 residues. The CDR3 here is CASSPTGLGYGYTF. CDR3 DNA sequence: TGTGCCAGCAGCCCGACAGGGCTCGGCTATGGCTACACCTTC.

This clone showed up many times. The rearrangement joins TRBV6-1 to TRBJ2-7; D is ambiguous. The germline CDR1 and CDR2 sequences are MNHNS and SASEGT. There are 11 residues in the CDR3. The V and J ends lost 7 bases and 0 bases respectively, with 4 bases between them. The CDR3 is CASIRSYEQYF. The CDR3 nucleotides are TGTGCCAGCATTCGCTCCTACGAGCAGTACTTC.

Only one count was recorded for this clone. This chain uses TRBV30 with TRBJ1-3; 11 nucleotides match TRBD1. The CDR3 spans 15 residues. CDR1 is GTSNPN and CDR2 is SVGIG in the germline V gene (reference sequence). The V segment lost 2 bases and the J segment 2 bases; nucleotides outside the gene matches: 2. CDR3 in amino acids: CAWSLGQGAGNTIYF. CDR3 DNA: TGTGCCTGGAGTTTGGGACAGGGGGCTGGAAACACCATATATTTT. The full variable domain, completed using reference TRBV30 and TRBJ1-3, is SQTIHQWPATLVQPVGSPLSLECTVEGTSNPNLYWYRQAAGRGLQLLFYSVGIGQISSEVPQNLSASRPQDRQFILSSKKLLLSDSGFYLCAWSLGQGAGNTIYFGEGSWLTVV.

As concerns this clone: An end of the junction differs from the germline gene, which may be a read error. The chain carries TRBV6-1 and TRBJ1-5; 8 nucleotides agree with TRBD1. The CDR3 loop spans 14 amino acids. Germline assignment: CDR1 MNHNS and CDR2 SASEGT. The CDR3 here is CVSSGNTGGQPQHF. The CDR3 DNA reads TGTGTCAGCAGTGGAAACACAGGGGGTCAGCCCCAGCATTTT.

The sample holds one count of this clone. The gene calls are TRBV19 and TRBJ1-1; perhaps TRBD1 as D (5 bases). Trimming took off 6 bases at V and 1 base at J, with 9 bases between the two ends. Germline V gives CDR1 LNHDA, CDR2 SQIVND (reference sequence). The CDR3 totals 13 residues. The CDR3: CASSWTRNTEAFF. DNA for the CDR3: TGTGCCAGTAGCTGGACAAGGAACACTGAAGCTTTCTTT.

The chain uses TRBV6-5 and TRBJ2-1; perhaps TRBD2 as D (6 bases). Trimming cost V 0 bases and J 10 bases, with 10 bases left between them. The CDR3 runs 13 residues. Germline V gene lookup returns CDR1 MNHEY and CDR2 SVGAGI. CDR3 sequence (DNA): TGTGCCAGCAGTTACTCGGCGGGAAGCGAGCAGTTCTTC. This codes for CASSYSAGSEQFF.